This paragraph covers one T cell receptor beta chain sequence. These data are taken from a study of blood T cell repertoires in COVID-19. Study-level background: T cells, B-cell-depleted T cells, or PBMCs provided the cDNA or gDNA that served as material.

Germline V CDR1 and CDR2: SGHNT, YENEEA. The CDR3 sequence is 13 residues long. J gave up 3 bases and V 5 bases, and 3 bases lay outside the gene matches. Repertoires were generated with immunoSEQ multiplex PCR, while TCRdb's copy carries only in-frame clones and drops some. The sample lists a few hundred thousand clones, about nine tenths occurring once. The receptor's source is a woman between 50 and 59 years old with COVID-19, enrolled during active disease. The chain recombines TRBV11-3 with TRBJ2-7, with 8 nucleotides matching TRBD1. The sequencing input was peripheral blood. CDR3 region: CASSQTGGYEQYF. CDR3 DNA: TGTGCCAGCAGCCAAACAGGGGGCTACGAGCAGTACTTC.